These 14 T cell receptor beta chains came from one sample sequenced in a study of cytomegalovirus exposure and HLA in healthy donors. PCR amplification relied on 60 Vbeta primers (plus 13 Jbeta primers). Only in-frame clones appear in the TCRdb table, and some are missing; sequencing was by immunoSEQ multiplex PCR. This sample carries about 190,000 clones, about four fifths of them seen once, and the ten largest clones take 4.5% to 7.5%. The sequenced sample was PBMCs. The origin of the receptors is a woman younger than 45 in good health and CMV-seropositive.

The V call is TRBV9, the J call TRBJ2-5; 8 bases agree with TRBD1. The CDR3 sequence is 15 residues long. Germline lookup yields CDR1 SGDLS and CDR2 YYNGEE. The J segment lost 4 bases and the V segment lost 4 bases, leaving 9 bases of the junction unmatched. CDR3 in DNA: TGTGCCAGCAGCCCTCGGGACAGGCCAAGAGAGACCCAGTACTTC. Its protein is CASSPRDRPRETQYF.

About this clone: The same CDR3 can be traced to other DNA sequences in this sample. The chain combines TRBV2 with TRBJ2-5; TRBD2 aligns across 8 bases. The CDR3 totals 16 residues. Germline values: CDR1 SNHLY, CDR2 FYNNEI. The junction had 9 bases not matched to a gene; V was cut back by 2 bases and J by 4 bases. The CDR3 DNA reads TGTGCCAGCAGTGAAAGGAGTAGGGCGGGGGGAGAGACCCAGTACTTC. Amino acid sequence: CASSERSRAGGETQYF.

Only a few counts were recorded for this clone. V is TRBV28 and J is TRBJ1-5; D remains ambiguous. The CDR3 is made up of 14 amino acids. V was pared by 6 bases and J by 3 bases, with 12 bases between. Germline-derived CDR1 and CDR2 are MDHEN and SYDVKM. CDR3 sequence reads: CASRPGMNNQPQHF. CDR3 in DNA: TGTGCCAGCAGGCCGGGGATGAACAATCAGCCCCAGCATTTT.

The chain couples TRBV11-2 to TRBJ2-5, with D unresolved. The CDR3 sequence is 14 residues long. Trimming took off 1 base at V and 4 bases at J, with 10 bases between the two ends. From germline, CDR1 is SGHAT and CDR2 FQNNGV. The CDR3 DNA reads as TGTGCCAGCAGCTTAGTAGGTCTAGTAGAGACCCAGTACTTC. Its translation: CASSLVGLVETQYF.

The chain carries TRBV9 and TRBJ2-2, with D hard to call. The V gene lost 2 bases and the J gene lost 5 bases, with 4 bases spanning the gap. The CDR3 covers 12 residues. Germline CDR1 and CDR2: SGDLS and YYNGEE. In DNA, the CDR3 is TGTGCCAGCAGCGTTCGGACCGGGGAGCTGTTTTTT. Translation: CASSVRTGELFF.

V is TRBV5-6 and J is TRBJ1-2; TRBD1 matches at 7 bases. CDR3 length: 13 residues. With 4 bases clipped from V and 8 bases from J, the junction kept 8 bases outside the gene matches. Germline lookup yields CDR1 SGHDT and CDR2 YYEEEE. CDR3: CASSRQGQGGYTF. The CDR3 coding sequence is TGTGCCAGCAGCCGACAGGGACAAGGGGGCTACACCTTC.

V gene TRBV27 combines with J gene TRBJ2-7; D gene unclear. This CDR3 contains 12 residues. The V gene lost 10 bases and the J gene lost 2 bases, with 12 bases spanning the gap. Germline CDR1 reads MNHEY; CDR2 reads SMNVEV (reference sequence). This CDR3 is CATLGKTYEQYF. As DNA, the CDR3 is TGTGCCACCCTAGGAAAGACCTACGAGCAGTACTTC.

The gene calls are TRBV7-9 and TRBJ2-3, with D perhaps matching TRBD2 (5 bases). Between the trimmed V and J ends, which lost 5 bases and 0 bases, there was a span of 12 bases. The CDR3 covers 15 residues. Germline V lookup: CDR1 SEHNR, CDR2 FQNEAQ (reference sequence). In DNA, the CDR3 is TGTGCCAGCAGCCCCTGGGAGACTAGCACAGATACGCAGTATTTT. As protein: CASSPWETSTDTQYF.

CDR3 nucleotides: TGTGCCAGTAGTATATCCAGATACACCGGGGAGCTGTTTTTT. Its protein product is CASSISRYTGELFF. The chain combines TRBV19 with TRBJ2-2; D gene uncertain. V lost 2 bases, J lost 3 bases, and 7 bases lay in between. CDR3 length: 14 residues. CDR1 and CDR2 (germline): LNHDA, SQIVND (reference sequence). The full variable domain, its missing parts supplied by reference TRBV19 and TRBJ2-2, is DGGITQSPKYLFRKEGQNVTLSCEQNLNHDAMYWYRQDPGQGLRLIYYSQIVNDFQKGDIAEGYSVSREKKESFPLTVTSAQKNPTAFYLCASSISRYTGELFFGEGSRLTVL.

This clone has a handful of counts. The chain recombines TRBV18 with TRBJ2-7, with a possible D match to TRBD2 (6 bases). Germline CDR1 KGHSH, CDR2 LQKENI. Trimming stripped 1 base from V and 3 bases from J, with 10 bases between. The CDR3 is made up of 14 amino acids. For the CDR3, the DNA is TGTGCCAGCTCACCACGGAGACTAGGCTACGAGCAGTACTTC. Protein sequence: CASSPRRLGYEQYF. Filled out from reference TRBV18 and TRBJ2-7, the complete variable domain reads NAGVMQNPRHLVRRRGQEARLRCSPMKGHSHVYWYRQLPEEGLKFMVYLQKENIIDESGMPKERFSAEFPKEGPSILRIQQVVRGDSAAYFCASSPRRLGYEQYFGPGTRLTVT.

The chain has TRBV6-4 and TRBJ2-7; 8 nucleotides match TRBD1. V lost 5 bases, J lost 0 bases, and 6 bases stayed unmatched. The CDR3 runs 15 residues. The germline V gene has CDR1 MRHNA and CDR2 SNTAGT. CDR3 in amino acids: CASSPGQGSSYEQYF. As DNA, the CDR3 is TGTGCCAGCAGTCCAGGACAGGGCAGCTCCTACGAGCAGTACTTC.

The chain links TRBV7-8 to TRBJ2-3; 8 nucleotides line up with TRBD1. CDR3 length: 14 amino acids. J gave up 2 bases and V 8 bases, and 6 bases lay outside the gene matches. Germline CDR1 is SGHVS and CDR2 is FQNEAQ. CDR3 protein: CASGHRGTTDTQYF. The CDR3 nucleotides are TGTGCCAGCGGCCACAGGGGGACCACAGATACGCAGTATTTT.

This clone was counted a few times. The chain carries TRBV9 and TRBJ1-2, with D tentatively TRBD1 (5 bases). Germline CDR1 is SGDLS and CDR2 is YYNGEE. Trimming took off 2 bases at V and 7 bases at J, with 18 bases between the two ends. The CDR3 length is 15 residues. The CDR3 loop reads CASSVLGGGVGGYTF. In nucleotides, the CDR3 is TGTGCCAGCAGCGTCCTGGGGGGTGGGGTTGGTGGCTACACCTTC.

The chain couples TRBV7-9 to TRBJ2-7, with D perhaps TRBD2 (5 bases). Germline V gives CDR1 SEHNR, CDR2 FQNEAQ (reference sequence). The CDR3 totals 16 residues. Trimming removed 5 bases from V and 1 base from J, with 18 bases in between. The CDR3 spells CASSQVSGLGSYEQYF. CDR3 coding DNA: TGTGCCAGCAGCCAAGTATCGGGGTTGGGGTCCTACGAGCAGTACTTC.